This entry concerns a single TCR beta chain. Which antigen it targets is not known. No base quality values were provided; no much bigger clone lies one nucleotide off. TCR CDR3 regions were amplified from genomic DNA by multiplex PCR using the deep immunoSEQ assay. For each cell subset, the extracted genomic DNA was distributed evenly across all wells of several immunoSEQ 96-well plates, and each plate served as one replicate. For sorted subsets, each replicate PCR was loaded with around 200 ng genomic DNA, equivalent to approximately 33,000 T cell genomes. Purified libraries were quantified with a Qubit 3.0 fluorometer, sized on a Bioanalyzer 2100, and re-quantified with the KAPA Library Quantification kit. Each immunoSEQ 96-well plate was sequenced on its own single-read 150-cycle Illumina NextSeq 550 flow cell. The study's processing was this. Because only junctional sequences without quality scores were contained in the immunoSEQ output, filtering matching that applied to full-length reads could not be performed. Sequences were annotated with PyIR, a Python wrapper for IgBLAST v1.9, using IMGT germline references to assign V/J genes and CDR3. Any read was removed if the V/J assignment was weak (E-value above 1e-6), the CDR3 was missing, or the read contained stop codons, out-of-frame junctions, or ambiguous translated residues. V3J clonotypes were defined as sequences sharing the same inferred V gene, J gene, and CDR3 amino acid sequence. The percentage overlap between two repertoires was calculated by dividing the number of shared unique clonotypes by the size of the smaller repertoire. Richness of each repertoire was evaluated using RTK rarefaction, the Chao1 estimator, and Recon v2.1 estimates of unobserved clonotypes. Generation probabilities for all TCRbeta clonotypes obtained by the gDNA method from a few donors were computed using OLGA. TCRdb carries this immuneACCESS record with in-frame sequences only. Its versions omit some clonotypes, under half of them owing to an unresolved V gene in the studies checked, with the rest unexplained. That table supplies the V and J calls and clone size; D and trimming were determined from the DNA. This sample comprises 2.3 million or so clones, over 90% of them detected only once. The top ten clones comprise about 0.37% of the sample.

The CDR3 runs 18 amino acids, cysteine and phenylalanine included. Only the CDR3 portion is preserved as DNA: 54 bases, with reading frame beginning at the first base. V is trimmed back by 0 bases and J by 2 bases, and the junction contains 10 bases that no gene match accounts for. Per the germline V gene, SGHRS is the CDR1 and YFSETQ is the CDR2. This specimen belongs to a study of shared clonotypes between healthy human individuals (TCRdb year 2020). General notes on the study: The cohort comprised a couple of women and a few men aged 18 to 49 years. Different laboratories and diverse techniques were used to prepare libraries and sequence TCR repertoires, to increase sequencing depth and limit assay-specific biases. Blood TCR repertoires of five healthy adults were deeply sequenced to estimate repertoire size and the extent of clonotype sharing between individuals. Between about 0.8 and 9 billion PBMCs per donor were obtained by leukapheresis. For each donor, three plates each were used for CD4 naive and CD4 memory, two plates were used for CD8 naive, and one plate was used for CD8 memory. What the authors observed across the whole study: Incomplete sequencing was indicated by rarefaction of sorted-subset datasets, despite the large sequencing depth. Pairwise subsampling led to the expectation that sequencing depth would affect the degree of clonotype sharing among donors. Larger estimated clonotype richness was generally found for naive subsets than for memory subsets. Sampling was limited to blood, and TCR repertoires in tissue likely differ from TCR repertoires in blood. Higher generation probabilities were observed for clonotypes shared by all four sorted-subset donors than for non-shared clonotypes. Across four donors, about 5% of naive CD4, approximately 4% of naive CD8, 2.3% of memory CD4, and 0.3% to 0.45% of memory CD8 clonotypes were shared. The small number of donors limited the genetic and exposure-history diversity represented.

Donors were healthy HIV-negative adults with no recently reported acute infections or vaccinations. Every donor was a Caucasian adult residing in Nashville, Tennessee, USA. Magnetic negative selection was used to enrich CD4+ T cells, after which naive cells were positively selected on CD45RA and the negative fraction became the memory subset. Blood was collected by leukapheresis, and PBMCs were isolated by Ficoll-Histopaque density gradient centrifugation and then cryopreserved in liquid nitrogen vapor phase. Purity and quantity of every magnetically sorted T cell population were checked by analytical flow cytometry. From each sorted fraction, genomic DNA was isolated and quantified by UV absorbance on a Nanodrop 2000c.

The sequence was collected from a man between 18 and 29 years old in good health. Some clones in this sample may be carry-over from other donors' samples. The specimen was naive CD4+ T cells from PBMCs. What the cell subset or site label conveys for this sample: CD45RA+ positively selected. Recombination connected TRBV5-1 to TRBJ2-7; 11 middle bases align to TRBD2. The nucleotide sequence is TGCGCCAGCAGCTTGGCCCCCCATCTAGCGGGAGGTACCTACGAGCAGTACTTC. Translated, this gives CASSLAPHLAGGTYEQYF. Where the CDR3 stops, the reference TRBV5-1 and TRBJ2-7 genes take over; the full variable domain is KAGVTQTPRYLIKTRGQQVTLSCSPISGHRSVSWYQQTPGQGLQFLFEYFSETQRNKGNFPGRFSGRQFSNSRSEMNVSTLELGDSALYLCASSLAPHLAGGTYEQYFGPGTRLTVT.